This T cell receptor beta chain was profiled in a study of T-cell reconstitution after alpha-beta-depleted transplantation in children. The study's findings and limits: One year post-transplant, T-cell counts and diversity were largely derived from T cells produced anew. By about two months after transplant, alpha-beta T cells reportedly arose from several hundred graft clones that had expanded. Some patients showed high day-60 TCRbeta diversity, which derived from surviving recipient T cells and thymic progenitors.

As concerns this clonotype: Its target is not known.

Unique molecular identifiers featured in how the TCRbeta library was prepared. TCRdb reprocessed the PCR reads with MiXCR, giving one entry per CDR3 protein. The profile shows some 130,000 distinct CDR3 sequences, roughly 9% of them singletons. V was clipped by 0 bases and J by 7 bases; unmatched bases: 12. The CDR3 length is 17 residues. Germline assignment: CDR1 SGHAT and CDR2 FQNNGV. This sequence was found in a girl younger than two who had a stem cell transplant for combined immunodeficiency, so the T cells may come from the graft donor. J is TRBJ2-1 and V is TRBV11-2, with 7 bases that match TRBD1. Source: PBMCs, mostly from graft donor cells, taken 180 days after TCRalphabeta/CD19-depleted stem cell transplant. The CDR3 sequence: CASSLDGRGGNVNEQFF. CDR3 nucleotides: TGTGCCAGCAGCTTAGATGGTAGAGGGGGCAACGTAAATGAGCAGTTCTTC. Filled out from reference TRBV11-2 and TRBJ2-1, the complete variable domain reads EAGVAQSPRYKIIEKRQSVAFWCNPISGHATLYWYQQILGQGPKLLIQFQNNGVVDDSQLPKDRFSAERLKGVDSTLKIQPAKLEDSAVYLCASSLDGRGGNVNEQFFGPGTRLTVL.